A selection of T cell receptor beta chains follows, all from one sample in a study of blood T cell repertoires in COVID-19. Profiled with immunoSEQ multiplex PCR; TCRdb holds only in-frame clones, not every one. The repertoire has 350,000 to 450,000 clones, over 75% of them found once; the top ten carry 2.3%. Material for sequencing was peripheral blood. The receptors stem from a woman aged 55-75 years with COVID-19, enrolled during active disease. Both conserved end residues are part of each CDR3. A D gene is named only where the DNA matches it firmly. A clone size is listed for some rows: how often the clone was seen (once, few, many), or a class if it is expanded.

d_call: NA
clone_size: NA
j_call: TRBJ2-1
v_call: TRBV24-1
cdr3_aa: CATSDLRGGAYNEQFF
cdr3_nt: TGTGCCACCAGTGATTTGAGGGGGGGGGCCTACAATGAGCAGTTCTTC

d_call: NA
clone_size: NA
j_call: TRBJ1-3
v_call: TRBV3-1/TRBV3-2
cdr3_aa: CASRAGGNTIYF
cdr3_nt: TGTGCCAGCAGGGCCGGGGGGAACACCATATATTTT

d_call: NA
clone_size: NA
j_call: TRBJ2-2
v_call: TRBV4-1
cdr3_aa: CASSQRRLEGTGELFF
cdr3_nt: TGCGCCAGCAGCCAACGCCGGTTAGAGGGTACCGGGGAGCTGTTTTTT

d_call: NA
clone_size: NA
j_call: TRBJ1-3
v_call: TRBV6-5
cdr3_aa: CASSYSGPGNTIYF
cdr3_nt: TGTGCCAGCAGTTACAGCGGGCCCGGAAACACCATATATTTT

d_call: NA
clone_size: NA
j_call: TRBJ2-5
v_call: TRBV3-1/TRBV3-2
cdr3_aa: CASSQYRTRERETQYF
cdr3_nt: TGTGCCAGCAGCCAATACAGGACACGGGAGCGAGAGACCCAGTACTTC

d_call: NA
clone_size: once
j_call: TRBJ1-1
v_call: TRBV7-3
cdr3_aa: CASSLSGRGTEAFF
cdr3_nt: TGTGCCAGCAGCTTATCTGGCCGGGGCACTGAAGCTTTCTTT

d_call: TRBD1
clone_size: NA
j_call: TRBJ2-2
v_call: TRBV29-1
cdr3_aa: CSVVEGGQAALPGAGELFF
cdr3_nt: TGCAGCGTTGTCGAGGGGGGACAGGCTGCCCTTCCAGGCGCCGGGGAGCTGTTTTTT

d_call: TRBD1
clone_size: NA
j_call: TRBJ2-6
v_call: TRBV19
cdr3_aa: CASSHSGQGALGANVLTF
cdr3_nt: TGTGCCAGTAGCCACTCGGGACAGGGGGCGTTAGGGGCCAACGTCCTGACTTTC

d_call: TRBD1
clone_size: NA
j_call: TRBJ1-2
v_call: TRBV7-9
cdr3_aa: CASSYQTGANYGYTF
cdr3_nt: TGTGCCAGCAGCTACCAGACAGGGGCGAACTATGGCTACACCTTC

d_call: TRBD1
clone_size: NA
j_call: TRBJ1-6
v_call: TRBV5-1
cdr3_aa: CASSPGDRYNSPLHF
cdr3_nt: TGCGCCAGCAGCCCGGGGGACAGATATAATTCACCCCTCCACTTT

d_call: NA
clone_size: NA
j_call: TRBJ2-2
v_call: TRBV3-1/TRBV3-2
cdr3_aa: CASSRGAGVRSGELFF
cdr3_nt: TGTGCCAGCAGCAGAGGGGCAGGGGTTAGGTCCGGGGAGCTGTTTTTT

d_call: TRBD2
clone_size: NA
j_call: TRBJ2-1
v_call: TRBV2
cdr3_aa: CASRRGLAVDEQFF
cdr3_nt: TGTGCCAGCAGGAGGGGACTAGCAGTGGATGAGCAGTTCTTC

d_call: TRBD1
clone_size: NA
j_call: TRBJ1-1
v_call: TRBV28
cdr3_aa: CASRGDRMNTEAFF
cdr3_nt: TGTGCCAGCAGGGGGGACAGGATGAACACTGAAGCTTTCTTT

d_call: NA
clone_size: NA
j_call: TRBJ2-1
v_call: TRBV5-1
cdr3_aa: CASSPVPADSYNEQFF
cdr3_nt: TGCGCCAGCAGCCCGGTCCCGGCGGATTCCTACAATGAGCAGTTCTTC

d_call: NA
clone_size: NA
j_call: TRBJ1-2
v_call: TRBV5-1
cdr3_aa: CASSLGDRFNYGYTF
cdr3_nt: TGCGCCAGCAGCTTGGGCGACAGGTTCAACTATGGCTACACCTTC

d_call: NA
clone_size: NA
j_call: TRBJ1-2
v_call: TRBV9
cdr3_aa: CASRRSQGGYTF
cdr3_nt: TGTGCCAGCAGGAGGTCCCAGGGTGGCTACACCTTC

d_call: NA
clone_size: few
j_call: TRBJ1-6
v_call: TRBV11-2
cdr3_aa: CASSLEIGGRANSPLHF
cdr3_nt: TGTGCCAGCAGCTTAGAAATCGGGGGGCGTGCGAATTCACCCCTCCACTTT

d_call: NA
clone_size: NA
j_call: TRBJ2-2
v_call: TRBV12-2
cdr3_aa: CASRPRQGADGELFF
cdr3_nt: TGTGCAAGTCGCCCCCGACAGGGGGCTGACGGGGAGCTGTTTTTT

d_call: NA
clone_size: once
j_call: TRBJ1-2
v_call: TRBV5-1
cdr3_aa: CASSLEGAGYTF
cdr3_nt: TGCGCCAGCAGCTTGGAAGGAGCCGGCTACACCTTC